This entry features one T cell receptor (beta chain) sequence. This clone has just one count. This receptor's antigen is unknown. No base-level quality is on record; no much larger clone is a single base apart. V drops 0 bases and J drops 0 bases, leaving 7 bases in between. CDR1 and CDR2 (SGHRS, YFSETQ) derive from the germline V gene. The CDR3 covers 15 residues, taking in both the cysteine and the phenylalanine. The retained sequence is limited to the CDR3, 45 bases, with the frame set at the first base. This entry is derived from a study of blood T cell repertoires in COVID-19 (TCRdb year 2020). The study in broad terms: The collaborator samples originated in the United States, Italy and Spain and spanned the acute and convalescent phases of COVID-19. Nearly every sample came with metadata listing a de-identified subject ID, COVID-19 status, age in years and sex. Where HLA class I and class II types were available, the types were taken from metadata supplied by the sample provider, not from assay-based typing. The samples were drawn from two sources: the first 160 participants of the ongoing ImmuneRACE study, and 1,000 to 1,500 subjects contributed by 6 global collaborators. A freely available public database, intended as a resource for researchers studying the immune response to SARS-CoV-2, is where the repertoires were released. The material from the prospective study consisted of cDNA or gDNA derived from T cells, B-cell-depleted T cells, or PBMCs. The dataset comprised deeply sampled blood TCRbeta repertoires from subjects exposed to, actively infected with, or recovered from COVID-19. General study outcomes and caveats: Clinical and demographic metadata were provided uncurated, with the amount varying by source and participant.

TCRbeta CDR3 regions were amplified from genomic DNA by means of the immunoSEQ Assay, a bias-controlled multiplex PCR. On the study's bioinformatics: The number of nucleated cells in each sample was estimated from the amplification of reference gene primers within the assay. To quantify the absolute abundance of each unique TCRbeta CDR3 rearrangement, sequence reads were collapsed and filtered. Productive Simpson clonality was computed per sample as the square root of Simpson's diversity index over productive rearrangements. The table comes from immuneACCESS by way of TCRdb, which keeps in-frame sequences with V and J called. Part of the clones is missing from these tables; in studies checked, under half for an unresolved V gene and the rest for unknown reasons. For V, J and clone size, that table is used; D and trimming come from the DNA. This sample holds fewer than 150,000 clones; roughly 88% were observed only once. The biggest ten clones account for roughly 8.4% of the sample.

Samples from volunteer blood donors who had recovered from COVID-19 were contributed by a second Seattle source. Collaborating institutions collected whole blood in K2EDTA tubes following their own protocols. Collaborator samples were shipped for TCRbeta analysis as frozen whole blood, isolated PBMCs, or DNA extracted from either sample type. This TCR came from a woman in her sixties or seventies who had recovered from COVID-19. Sequencing was carried out using peripheral blood. The V and J segments used are TRBV5-1 and TRBJ1-5; no D gene can be assigned with confidence. The CDR3 reads CASSLDGDSNQPQHF. In nucleotides, the sequence is TGCGCCAGCAGCTTGGACGGAGATAGCAATCAGCCCCAGCATTTT. This CDR3, with the reference TRBV5-1 and TRBJ1-5 proteins standing in past its ends, gives the full variable domain KAGVTQTPRYLIKTRGQQVTLSCSPISGHRSVSWYQQTPGQGLQFLFEYFSETQRNKGNFPGRFSGRQFSNSRSEMNVSTLELGDSALYLCASSLDGDSNQPQHFGDGTRLSIL.